This T cell receptor beta chain derives from a study of T cells expressing NK-cell markers. Whole-study context: Each TCR beta repertoire originated in sorted T cells that were CD3+CD56+NKG2C+, CD3+CD56+NKG2C- or CD3+CD56-NKG2C+. Regarding the study as a whole: Whether expanded NKG2C+ T cell clones were HCMV-specific remained unclear. Topping the CD3+CD56-NKG2C+ fraction as well were these clonotypes, in a few donors.

The CDR3 loop spans 15 amino acids. Germline CDR1 SNHLY, CDR2 FYNNEI. TCRdb reprocessed the 5' RACE reads and stores each CDR3 protein as one record, lacking DNA. The listing records 400,000 or so distinct CDR3 sequences. Details on this clonotype: What it binds is unknown.

The receptor was derived from a woman between 45 and 60 years old in good health. The material sequenced was blood T cells: a sorted CD56 or NKG2C T cell subset, CD4+ or CD8+ T cells, or bulk PBMC T cells (not recorded which). This rearrangement joins TRBV2 to TRBJ2-7. The CDR3 here is CASSAIQFSSYEQYF.